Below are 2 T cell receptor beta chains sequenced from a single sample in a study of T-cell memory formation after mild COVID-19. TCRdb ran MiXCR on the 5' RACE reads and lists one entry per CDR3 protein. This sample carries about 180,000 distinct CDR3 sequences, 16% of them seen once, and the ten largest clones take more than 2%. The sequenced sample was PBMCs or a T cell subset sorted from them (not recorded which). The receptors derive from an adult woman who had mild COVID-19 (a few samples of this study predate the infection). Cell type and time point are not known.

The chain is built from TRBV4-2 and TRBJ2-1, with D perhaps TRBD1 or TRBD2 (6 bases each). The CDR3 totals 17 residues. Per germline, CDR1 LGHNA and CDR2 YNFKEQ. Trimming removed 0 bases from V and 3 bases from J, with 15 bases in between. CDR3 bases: TGTGCCAGCAGCCAAGAACGTTGGGGGGCCCTCTACAATGAGCAGTTCTTC. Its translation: CASSQERWGALYNEQFF.

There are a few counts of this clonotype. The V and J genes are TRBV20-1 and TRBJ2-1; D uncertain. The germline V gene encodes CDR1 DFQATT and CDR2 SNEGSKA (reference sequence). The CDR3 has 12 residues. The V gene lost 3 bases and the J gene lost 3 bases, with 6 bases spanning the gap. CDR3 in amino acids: CSASLSYNEQFF. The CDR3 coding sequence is TGCAGTGCTAGCTTAAGCTACAATGAGCAGTTCTTC.